The present TCR beta chain was sequenced within a study of T cell responses to AZD1222 COVID-19 vaccine. Across the study: The analysis combined second doses at about 4 or about 12 weeks. Study conclusions and caveats: Among the donors, most were white British and more were female, and clonal diversity was possibly underestimated.

Germline values: CDR1 SGHTA, CDR2 FQGNSA. The CDR3 totals 14 residues. Deletions cut 1 base from V and 4 bases from J, with 9 bases between. The table came from immunoSEQ multiplex PCR; TCRdb's copy has only in-frame clones and leaves some out. Here the sample spans 84,000 or so clones, nearly 90% being singletons. As regards this clone: Its target is not known.

Sequenced material: peripheral blood, taken on day 0 of AZD1222 vaccination. The chain carries TRBV7-2 and TRBJ2-3; D remains unclear. This sequence originates from an adult in good health. The CDR3 DNA follows: TGTGCCAGCAGCTTAGTTGGCGGAGCAGATACGCAGTATTTT. Its protein product is CASSLVGGADTQYF. Supplemented by reference TRBV7-2 and TRBJ2-3, the full variable domain reads GAGVSQSPSNKVTEKGKDVELRCDPISGHTALYWYRQSLGQGLEFLIYFQGNSAPDKSGLPSDRFSAERTGGSVSTLTIQRTQQEDSAVYLCASSLVGGADTQYFGPGTRLTVL.